Presented here are 25 T cell receptor beta chains from one specimen sequenced in a study of blood T cell repertoires in COVID-19. Produced via immunoSEQ multiplex PCR; TCRdb's table is partial and in-frame only. The sample has about 35,000 clones, around 87% seen once. The sequenced sample was peripheral blood. These receptors originate from a human donor in a cohort sampled during active COVID-19.

This chain joins TRBV6-1 and TRBJ2-1, with TRBD2 matching 10 bases. Germline V CDR1 and CDR2: MNHNS, SASEGT. V lost 4 bases to trimming and J lost 0 bases; unmatched junction nucleotides: 3. The CDR3 extends over 16 amino acids. CDR3: CASSGSGGTSYNEQFF. CDR3 bases: TGTGCCAGCAGTGGTAGCGGGGGGACCTCCTACAATGAGCAGTTCTTC.

This chain joins TRBV7-9 and TRBJ2-6; tentative D call: TRBD1 (5 bases). This CDR3 region has 15 residues. Germline V gene lookup returns CDR1 SEHNR and CDR2 FQNEAQ (reference sequence). Trimming took 4 bases from V and 1 from J, leaving 8 bases between them. In DNA form, the CDR3 reads TGTGCCAGCAGCTACGCAGGGTCTGGGGCCAACGTCCTGACTTTC. Translated: CASSYAGSGANVLTF.

This clone appeared once. The chain uses TRBV4-2 and TRBJ1-3; no reliable D call. Trimming took off 3 bases at V and 0 bases at J, with 15 bases between the two ends. The CDR3 runs 17 residues. Germline-derived CDR1 and CDR2 are LGHNA and YNFKEQ. CDR3 region: CASSQALDSGSGNTIYF. CDR3 coding DNA: TGTGCCAGCAGCCAGGCCTTGGACTCCGGCTCTGGAAACACCATATATTTT.

This clone has a single count. This chain links TRBV9 with TRBJ2-1, with 7 bases matching TRBD2. The trim removed 0 bases at V and 6 bases at J, leaving 9 bases unmatched. CDR1 and CDR2 from the germline V gene are SGDLS and YYNGEE. The CDR3 is 16 amino acids. Here the CDR3 reads CASSVEAGVSRNEQFF. For the CDR3, the DNA is TGTGCCAGCAGCGTAGAGGCGGGGGTTTCTCGCAATGAGCAGTTCTTC. Filled out from reference TRBV9 and TRBJ2-1, the complete variable domain reads DSGVTQTPKHLITATGQRVTLRCSPRSGDLSVYWYQQSLDQGLQFLIQYYNGEERAKGNILERFSAQQFPDLHSELNLSSLELGDSALYFCASSVEAGVSRNEQFFGPGTRLTVL.

The rearrangement links TRBV6-5 to TRBJ2-7, with D maybe TRBD1 (6 bases). Germline loops: CDR1 MNHEY, CDR2 SVGAGI. Deletions cut 6 bases from V and 1 base from J, with 10 bases between. The CDR3 spans 13 residues. CDR3 in DNA: TGTGCCAGCAGGAGGGGGACATCCTACGAGCAGTACTTC. Protein: CASRRGTSYEQYF.

The rearrangement joins TRBV5-1 to TRBJ2-3, with D unresolved. This CDR3 spans 13 amino acids. Germline V gene data show CDR1 as SGHRS and CDR2 as YFSETQ. V shed 3 bases and J shed 0 bases, with 5 bases lying between them. The CDR3 DNA reads TGCGCCAGCAGCTCGGAGAGCACAGATACGCAGTATTTT. Protein product: CASSSESTDTQYF.

The V gene is TRBV18, the J gene TRBJ2-2; 11 bases fit TRBD2. With V trimmed by 3 bases and J by 5 bases, 8 bases remained unmatched. The V gene's germline CDR1 is KGHSH and CDR2 LQKENI. There are 17 residues in the CDR3. CDR3 sequence (DNA): TGTGCCAGCTCACCCCCCGGGACTAGCGGAGCTACCGGGGAGCTGTTTTTT. It translates to CASSPPGTSGATGELFF.

This chain joins TRBV23-1 and TRBJ1-4, with D possibly matching TRBD1 (6 bases). TRBV23-1 is sorted into the ORF group, with uncertain function. Trimming took 6 bases from V and 3 from J, leaving 8 bases between them. The CDR3 contains 13 residues. Here the CDR3 DNA reads TGCGCCAGCAGGACAGGAGCTAATGAAAAACTGTTTTTT. This gives the protein CASRTGANEKLFF.

The chain has TRBV7-8 and TRBJ2-1, with 8 bases aligning to TRBD1. The CDR3 loop spans 17 amino acids. V dropped 1 base and J dropped 7; count of bases not matched to a gene: 12. The germline V gene has CDR1 SGHVS and CDR2 FQNEAQ. In nucleotides, the CDR3 is TGTGCCAGCAGCTTAGTGTTTCCAGGGGGCACCGGGAATGAGCAGTTCTTC. As protein: CASSLVFPGGTGNEQFF.

This clone was seen only a few times. The chain links TRBV27 to TRBJ2-6, with TRBD2 matching 11 bases. Losses at the gene ends were 2 bases for V and 0 bases for J; bases not matched to a gene: 12. The CDR3 is 21 residues long. CDR1 MNHEY and CDR2 SMNVEV come from the germline V gene (reference sequence). The CDR3, as DNA: TGTGCCAGCAGTTTAACTAGCGGGGGTTACAGTCAAAGCTCTGGGGCCAACGTCCTGACTTTC. Protein product: CASSLTSGGYSQSSGANVLTF.

This clone was seen more than once but under ten times. The chain couples TRBV3-1 (or the pseudogene TRBV3-2) to TRBJ1-1, with D maybe TRBD1 (5 bases). The CDR3 loop spans 16 amino acids. Germline V gene data show CDR1 as LGHDT and CDR2 as YNNKEL (reference sequence). Trimming shortened V by 4 bases and J by 0 bases, and 15 bases separated the two germline ends. In nucleotides, the CDR3 is TGTGCCAGCAGCCCAAGACAGACCGGTATGAACACTGAAGCTTTCTTT. Translated: CASSPRQTGMNTEAFF.

The chain is built from TRBV18 and TRBJ2-5, with a weak D call TRBD2 (6 bases). The V end lost 3 bases, the J end lost 5 bases, and 13 bases lay between the germline ends. Germline V gene lookup returns CDR1 KGHSH and CDR2 LQKENI. The CDR3 consists of 14 residues. This chain's CDR3 is CASSPPGVGETQYF. CDR3 DNA: TGTGCCAGCTCACCTCCGGGGGTCGGGGAGACCCAGTACTTC.

The V and J genes are TRBV5-1 and TRBJ2-3; weak D call: TRBD1 (6 bases). The CDR3 length is 16 residues. Trimming pared 5 bases from V and 2 bases from J, leaving 18 bases between. Germline V gene lookup returns CDR1 SGHRS and CDR2 YFSETQ. DNA of the CDR3: TGCGCCAGCAGTGAAAGCCGGGACACTCACACAGATACGCAGTATTTT. Amino acid sequence: CASSESRDTHTDTQYF.

The chain joins TRBV7-2 to TRBJ1-2, with D unresolved. Germline V gene sequence: CDR1 SGHTA, CDR2 FQGNSA. V was pared by 2 bases and J by 4 bases, with 8 bases between. The CDR3 length is 13 residues. The CDR3 reads CASSLSVVYGYTF. The CDR3 nucleotides read TGTGCCAGCAGCTTAAGCGTCGTCTATGGCTACACCTTC.

The gene calls are TRBV28 and TRBJ1-3; possibly TRBD1 for D (5 bases). V was trimmed by 4 bases and J by 8 bases, leaving 12 bases between them. Looked up from germline, CDR1 is MDHEN and CDR2 is SYDVKM. The CDR3 spans 13 residues. The CDR3 reads CASSSQGTHTIYF. DNA of the CDR3: TGTGCCAGCAGTTCCCAGGGAACCCACACCATATATTTT.

This clone turned up a few times. J is TRBJ2-1 and V is TRBV4-2; 7 bases are a match to TRBD2. This CDR3 contains 14 residues. J was trimmed by 7 bases and V by 1 base; bases with no gene match: 4. Germline V gives CDR1 LGHNA, CDR2 YNFKEQ. The CDR3 loop reads CASSQVPSGNEQFF. The DNA for the CDR3 is TGTGCCAGCAGCCAAGTACCTAGCGGAAATGAGCAGTTCTTC.

As regards this clone: Other DNA sequences from this sample encode an identical CDR3 as well. The gene calls are TRBV7-2 and TRBJ2-2; 8 positions match TRBD1. With 5 bases clipped from V and 1 base from J, the junction kept 3 bases outside the gene matches. Per germline, CDR1 SGHTA and CDR2 FQGNSA. The CDR3 is 15 amino acids. CDR3 in DNA: TGTGCCAGCAGCCCTACAGGGGGGAACACCGGGGAGCTGTTTTTT. Encoded protein: CASSPTGGNTGELFF.

This clone came up once. The chain employs TRBV19 and TRBJ2-2; 7 bases fit TRBD1. V was pared by 0 bases and J by 0 bases, with 4 bases of the junction left unmatched. CDR1 is LNHDA, CDR2 SQIVND, per germline (reference sequence). The CDR3 spans 17 residues. The CDR3 nucleotides are TGTGCCAGTAGTATAGATCAGGGGACAGCGAACACCGGGGAGCTGTTTTTT. Protein product: CASSIDQGTANTGELFF.

The chain recombines TRBV15 with TRBJ2-2; no clear D gene. V was cut by 0 bases and J by 6 bases, with 8 bases left in between. Per the germline V gene, CDR1 is LNHNV and CDR2 is YYDKDF (reference sequence). The length of the CDR3 is 14 residues. This chain's CDR3 is CATSRDFEAGELFF. In nucleotides, the CDR3 is TGTGCCACCAGCAGAGATTTTGAGGCCGGGGAGCTGTTTTTT.

The chain carries TRBV4-3 and TRBJ1-1; D remains ambiguous. Trimming stripped 0 bases from V and 0 bases from J, with 5 bases between. The CDR3 sequence is 14 residues long. The germline gives CDR1 LGHNA, CDR2 YSLEER. The CDR3 nucleotides are TGCGCCAGCAGCCAAGACAGGATGAACACTGAAGCTTTCTTT. Translating gives CASSQDRMNTEAFF.

This chain uses TRBV5-1 with TRBJ1-4; D is uncertain. The CDR3 covers 16 residues. Germline V lookup: CDR1 SGHRS, CDR2 YFSETQ. Trimming shortened V by 4 bases and J by 0 bases, and 13 bases separated the two germline ends. The CDR3 DNA reads as TGCGCCAGCAGCCCAAGACTGTCTGCAACTAATGAAAAACTGTTTTTT. This translates into CASSPRLSATNEKLFF.

The rearrangement joins TRBV3-1 (or the pseudogene TRBV3-2) to TRBJ1-4; 9 bases fit TRBD1. Germline CDR1 reads LGHDT; CDR2 reads YNNKEL (reference sequence). The CDR3 is made up of 15 amino acids. J was trimmed by 8 bases and V by 4 bases; bases with no gene match: 8. This CDR3 reads CASSLSGTGNEKLFF. CDR3 nucleotides: TGTGCCAGCAGCCTATCCGGGACAGGGAACGAAAAACTGTTTTTT.

This rearrangement joins TRBV9 to TRBJ2-3; 11 positions match TRBD2. The CDR3 has 17 residues. Germline lookup yields CDR1 SGDLS and CDR2 YYNGEE. With 0 bases clipped from V and 3 bases from J, the junction kept 6 bases outside the gene matches. CDR3 in amino acids: CASSVGPSGGLTDTQYF. CDR3 in DNA: TGTGCCAGCAGCGTAGGTCCTAGCGGGGGGCTGACAGATACGCAGTATTTT.

The genes are TRBV7-2 and TRBJ2-2; D may be TRBD1 (5 bases). Germline V CDR1 and CDR2: SGHTA, FQGNSA. V lost 0 bases to trimming and J lost 0 bases, with 8 bases between them. The CDR3 spans 16 residues. In DNA form, the CDR3 reads TGTGCCAGCAGCTTAGCGGGGCCCGCGAACACCGGGGAGCTGTTTTTT. Translated, it gives CASSLAGPANTGELFF.

The rearrangement links TRBV12-5 to TRBJ2-1, with D hard to call. Trimming stripped 1 base from V and 4 bases from J, with 5 bases between. The CDR3 has 13 residues. Germline V gives CDR1 LGHNT, CDR2 FRNRAP. CDR3 amino acids: CASGLDIYNEQFF. The CDR3 DNA sequence: TGTGCTAGTGGTTTGGACATTTACAATGAGCAGTTCTTC.